These 26 T cell receptor beta chains came from one sample sequenced in a study of T cells in Graves' hyperthyroidism and ophthalmopathy. Template material for amplifying TCR beta CDR3 regions consisted of RNA transcripts. Primed by the HTBI set, a first-round RT-PCR was run on the TCR CDR3. MiXCR, applied by TCRdb to the multiplex PCR reads, yields one record per CDR3 protein. The sample carries over 500,000 distinct CDR3 sequences, 14% recorded once. Sequencing was carried out using blood. The receptors here all came from a woman between 40 and 55 years old with Graves' hyperthyroidism.

This clonotype was seen a handful of times. The chain joins TRBV20-1 to TRBJ2-7; possible D gene TRBD1, 6 bases. CDR1 DFQATT and CDR2 SNEGSKA come from the germline V gene (reference sequence). Between the trimmed V and J ends, which lost 6 bases and 0 bases, there was a span of 12 bases. The CDR3 covers 13 residues. The CDR3 bases are TGCAGTGCGGGGGCCTTTTCCTCCTACGAGCAGTACTTC. This codes for CSAGAFSSYEQYF.

The V and J genes are TRBV29-1 and TRBJ2-7; TRBD1 matches 7 bases. V dropped 6 bases and J dropped 1; count of bases not matched to a gene: 6. Germline V gene lookup returns CDR1 SQVTM and CDR2 ANQGSEA. The CDR3 contains 13 residues. The CDR3 coding sequence is TGCAGCGTCCTGACAGGGTCGTCCTACGAGCAGTACTTC. Residues: CSVLTGSSYEQYF.

This clonotype has a count of ten or more. CDR3 in DNA: TGTGCCAGCTCACTTAACAGGGAGTACCAAGAGACCCAGTACTTC. The encoded protein is CASSLNREYQETQYF. The chain is built from TRBV18 and TRBJ2-5, with a possible D match to TRBD1 (6 bases). From germline, CDR1 is KGHSH and CDR2 LQKENI. The CDR3 is made up of 15 amino acids. V lost 4 bases, J lost 0 bases, and 12 bases lay in between.

This clonotype was seen repeatedly, ten times or more. V and J are TRBV6-1 and TRBJ1-5; possible D gene TRBD1, 5 bases. CDR3 length: 15 amino acids. The V gene lost 1 base and the J gene lost 7 bases, with 14 bases spanning the gap. The germline CDR1 and CDR2 sequences are MNHNS and SASEGT. For the CDR3, the DNA is TGTGCCAGCAGTGAAGGGGCAGGGAGATACCAGCCCCAGCATTTT. Translation gives CASSEGAGRYQPQHF.

This clonotype was seen repeatedly, ten times or more. The chain is built from TRBV7-9 and TRBJ2-3, with 9 bases aligning to TRBD1. V lost 5 bases, J lost 4 bases, and 7 bases stayed unmatched. This CDR3 comprises 15 residues. CDR1 is SEHNR, CDR2 FQNEAQ, per germline (reference sequence). CDR3 protein: CASSRRDREADTQYF. The DNA for the CDR3 is TGTGCCAGCAGCCGCCGGGACAGGGAGGCAGATACGCAGTATTTT.

Ten or more counts support this clonotype. The V gene is TRBV20-1, the J gene TRBJ2-4; TRBD2 matches 16 bases. The CDR3 covers 15 residues. Germline-derived CDR1 and CDR2 are DFQATT and SNEGSKA (reference sequence). Trimming removed 8 bases from V and 8 bases from J; junction bases left unmatched: 9. The CDR3 loop is CSRSGLAGGGDIQYF. CDR3 sequence (DNA): TGCAGTCGCTCGGGACTAGCGGGAGGGGGAGACATTCAGTACTTC.

With regard to this clonotype: The CDR3 carries no conserved terminal phenylalanine or tryptophan, so it likely arises from a read error. The chain is built from TRBV5-1 and TRBJ2-1, with 8 bases that match TRBD2. Germline loops: CDR1 SGHRS, CDR2 YFSETQ. The CDR3 has 16 residues. The DNA of the CDR3 is TGTGCCAGCAGCAAGACTAGCGACAGCTCCTACAATGAGCAGTTCCTC. As protein: CASSKTSDSSYNEQFL.

The genes are TRBV20-1 and TRBJ2-1; 14 positions match TRBD2. This CDR3 comprises 18 residues. V lost 2 bases and J lost 8; bases outside the gene matches: 14. CDR1 DFQATT and CDR2 SNEGSKA come from the germline V gene (reference sequence). The CDR3, as DNA: TGCAGTGCTAGAAAGGGACTAGCGGGAGTTGGGACACATGATGAGCAGTTCTTC. Translating gives CSARKGLAGVGTHDEQFF.

This clonotype appeared many times. The chain is built from TRBV5-6 and TRBJ1-3, with a weak D call TRBD1 (6 bases). The CDR3 sequence is 14 residues long. V was trimmed by 5 bases and J by 0 bases, leaving 9 bases between them. The germline V gene encodes CDR1 SGHDT and CDR2 YYEEEE. In DNA form, the CDR3 reads TGTGCCAGCAGTACAGGGAGCTCTGGAAACACCATATATTTT. It yields the protein CASSTGSSGNTIYF.

With respect to this clonotype: This may be a read error, as it is one base from a much larger clone. This sequence joins TRBV6-1 and TRBJ1-1; weak D call: TRBD1 (5 bases). The CDR3 is 13 residues long. Germline V lookup: CDR1 MNHNS, CDR2 SASEGT. The CDR3 loop reads CASRAGTMTEDFF. The DNA of the CDR3 is TGTGCCAGCAGGGCGGGGACTATGACTGAAGATTTCTTT.

This clonotype was seen a few times. The chain combines TRBV5-1 with TRBJ2-1; 9 bases match TRBD2. The CDR3 has 16 amino acids. After removal of 0 bases from V and 3 bases from J, the junction contained 4 bases not matched to a gene. Per the germline V gene, CDR1 is SGHRS and CDR2 is YFSETQ. This CDR3 reads CASSLEASGNYNEQFF. In nucleotides, the CDR3 is TGCGCCAGCAGCTTGGAGGCTAGCGGGAACTACAATGAGCAGTTCTTC.

V and J are TRBV27 and TRBJ2-5; D is tentatively TRBD1 or TRBD2 (5 bases each). Germline V gene lookup returns CDR1 MNHEY and CDR2 SMNVEV (reference sequence). Trimming cost V 8 bases and J 2 bases, with 15 bases left between them. The CDR3 totals 14 residues. CDR3 protein: CASRGAGRQETQYF. In nucleotides, the CDR3 is TGTGCCAGCCGAGGGGCAGGGCGACAAGAGACCCAGTACTTC.

This clonotype was seen ten or more times. This chain links TRBV12-3 or TRBV12-4 with TRBJ2-1; D remains ambiguous. The V end was cut by 5 bases, the J end by 3 bases, with 17 bases between. The CDR3 spans 16 residues. The CDR3 region is CASSLTERLVYNEQFF. DNA of the CDR3: TGTGCCAGCAGTCTCACGGAGCGTCTAGTCTACAATGAGCAGTTCTTC.

The sample holds many counts of this clonotype. The rearrangement links TRBV19 to TRBJ2-3; TRBD2 agrees at 8 bases. Germline-derived CDR1 and CDR2 are LNHDA and SQIVND (reference sequence). This CDR3 comprises 14 residues. V shed 4 bases, J shed 4 bases, and the junction held 4 bases outside the gene matches. This chain's CDR3 is CASSSSGIPDTQYF. The CDR3 DNA sequence: TGTGCCAGTAGTAGTAGCGGGATCCCAGATACGCAGTATTTT. The full variable domain, in which reference TRBV19 and TRBJ2-3 provide the parts outside the CDR3, is DGGITQSPKYLFRKEGQNVTLSCEQNLNHDAMYWYRQDPGQGLRLIYYSQIVNDFQKGDIAEGYSVSREKKESFPLTVTSAQKNPTAFYLCASSSSGIPDTQYFGPGTRLTVL.

The J gene is TRBJ1-1, the V gene TRBV28, with D perhaps TRBD1 (5 bases). Germline V gene lookup returns CDR1 MDHEN and CDR2 SYDVKM. Deletions cut 5 bases from V and 0 bases from J, with 13 bases between. The CDR3 runs 15 residues. CDR3 loop: CASSNTGTVNTEAFF. Here the CDR3 DNA reads TGTGCCAGCAGTAACACCGGGACCGTGAACACTGAAGCTTTCTTT.

This clonotype was detected ten times or more. V is TRBV29-1 and J is TRBJ2-7; D not certain. Germline assignment: CDR1 SQVTM and CDR2 ANQGSEA. Trimming stripped 4 bases from V and 3 bases from J, with 7 bases between. The CDR3 has 11 residues. CDR3 in amino acids: CSVVRNYEQYF. CDR3 nucleotide sequence: TGCAGCGTTGTCAGGAACTACGAGCAGTACTTC.

The table lists this clonotype with a few counts. J is TRBJ2-3 and V is TRBV11-2; 7 bases fit TRBD2. V shed 2 bases, J shed 2 bases, and the junction held 16 bases outside the gene matches. This CDR3 region has 19 residues. The germline V gene encodes CDR1 SGHAT and CDR2 FQNNGV. For the CDR3, the DNA is TGTGCCAGCAGCTTAAGAGGGCTACCTAGCGGAGCCTTCACAGATACGCAGTATTTT. It yields the protein CASSLRGLPSGAFTDTQYF.

This chain links TRBV20-1 with TRBJ2-7; D is uncertain. Trimming pared 3 bases from V and 0 bases from J, leaving 9 bases between. The CDR3 is 13 amino acids. Germline lookup yields CDR1 DFQATT and CDR2 SNEGSKA (reference sequence). Here the CDR3 DNA reads TGCAGTGCTAGTGGCGGACCCTCCTACGAGCAGTACTTC. It is translated as CSASGGPSYEQYF.

This clonotype was detected ten times or more. The chain combines TRBV2 with TRBJ2-7; D is perhaps TRBD1 (6 bases). V was trimmed by 9 bases and J by 7 bases, leaving 19 bases between them. Germline CDR1 is SNHLY and CDR2 is FYNNEI. The CDR3 sequence is 13 residues long. For the CDR3, the DNA is TGTGCCAGTCACAGGGTGGGCTACGAGGAGCAGTACTTC. Protein sequence: CASHRVGYEEQYF.

In its sample, this clonotype was seen many times. The CDR3: CASSPGLSYGYTF. CDR3 bases: TGTGCCAGCTCACCGGGACTCAGCTATGGCTACACCTTC. The genes are TRBV18 and TRBJ1-2; D is perhaps TRBD1 (5 bases). This CDR3 region has 13 residues. Germline V gives CDR1 KGHSH, CDR2 LQKENI. Trimming left V 3 bases short and J 4 bases short, with 9 bases between.

The table lists this clonotype with a few counts. This chain links TRBV20-1 with TRBJ2-2, with 7 bases lining up with TRBD2. This CDR3 has 13 amino acids. Germline V gene lookup returns CDR1 DFQATT and CDR2 SNEGSKA (reference sequence). CDR3 sequence reads: CSAAGEGTGELFF. CDR3 in DNA: TGCAGCGCCGCGGGGGAGGGGACCGGGGAGCTGTTTTTT.

This clonotype was seen more than once but under ten times. V and J are TRBV28 and TRBJ1-4; TRBD1 matches at 8 bases. The germline V gene has CDR1 MDHEN and CDR2 SYDVKM. Trimming at V came to 3 bases and at J to 5 bases, leaving 11 bases not matched to a gene. The CDR3 is made up of 17 amino acids. The CDR3: CASSFLRTGQGNEKLFF. The CDR3 nucleotides are TGTGCCAGCAGTTTTCTTCGGACAGGGCAGGGAAATGAAAAACTGTTTTTT. The whole variable domain, filled in from reference TRBV28 and TRBJ1-4, reads DVKVTQSSRYLVKRTGEKVFLECVQDMDHENMFWYRQDPGLGLRLIYFSYDVKMKEKGDIPEGYSVSREKKERFSLILESASTNQTSMYLCASSFLRTGQGNEKLFFGSGTQLSVL.

This clonotype was counted many times. This chain uses TRBV5-1 with TRBJ1-2, with D unclear. The CDR3 consists of 15 residues. V dropped 0 bases and J dropped 8 bases, with 17 bases sitting between them. From germline, CDR1 is SGHRS and CDR2 YFSETQ. In nucleotides, the CDR3 is TGCGCCAGCAGCTTGGACGGTGTGTATGGTAGCGGCTACACCTTC. It is translated as CASSLDGVYGSGYTF.

This clonotype was counted ten times or more. V usage is TRBV7-3 and J usage is TRBJ2-4; TRBD2 matches at 9 bases. Germline trimming cut 2 bases from V and 2 bases from J; bases unmatched to any gene: 4. Germline CDR1 is SGHTA and CDR2 is FQGTGA. The CDR3 length is 16 residues. CDR3 residues: CASSLGAGGTKNIQYF. The CDR3 region has the DNA TGTGCCAGCAGCTTAGGTGCGGGAGGGACCAAAAACATTCAGTACTTC.

The J gene is TRBJ2-7, the V gene TRBV30, with D perhaps TRBD2 (6 bases). This CDR3 is built from 14 residues. V was trimmed by 2 bases and J by 3 bases, leaving 14 bases between them. Germline lookup yields CDR1 GTSNPN and CDR2 SVGIG (reference sequence). The CDR3 region has the DNA TGTGCCTGGAGTACTCTAGCGACAGTCTACGAGCAGTACTTC. Residues: CAWSTLATVYEQYF.

This clonotype was observed at least ten times. V usage is TRBV7-8 and J usage is TRBJ1-1; perhaps TRBD1 as D (5 bases). Between the trimmed V and J ends, which lost 3 bases and 3 bases, there was a span of 20 bases. The CDR3 length is 17 residues. Germline V CDR1 and CDR2: SGHVS, FQNEAQ. The CDR3 nucleotides read TGTGCCAGCAGCTTGCCGCAGCAATGGGGCGGGGACACTGAAGCTTTCTTT. This codes for CASSLPQQWGGDTEAFF.